The rows below give T cell receptor beta chains drawn from one sample of a study of spatial heterogeneity in lung cancer. TCRdb reanalysed the 5' RACE reads using MiXCR and keeps one entry per CDR3 protein. The repertoire holds under 100,000 distinct CDR3 sequences, with over 8.5% as singletons. Sequencing used PBMCs, obtained at surgery. The receptor source for this set is a male donor with early-stage non-small cell lung cancer. CDR3s include the opening cysteine and the closing phenylalanine or tryptophan. D genes are given only for firm matches. A row's size may be missing; if present it is once, few, many or a size class.

d_call: TRBD1
v_call: TRBV29-1
clone_size: many
j_call: TRBJ1-4
cdr3_nt: TGCAGCGCGGACAGGGGGAATGAAAAACTGTTTTTT
cdr3_aa: CSADRGNEKLFF

d_call: .
v_call: TRBV20-1
clone_size: .
j_call: TRBJ1-4
cdr3_nt: TGCAGTGCTGGATACAGGGCTACTAATGAAAAACTGTTTTTT
cdr3_aa: CSAGYRATNEKLFF

d_call: .
v_call: TRBV28
clone_size: many
j_call: TRBJ2-3
cdr3_nt: TGTGCCAGCAGCCCCGACAGAGACACAGATACGCAGTATTTT
cdr3_aa: CASSPDRDTDTQYF

d_call: .
v_call: TRBV2
clone_size: .
j_call: TRBJ2-5
cdr3_nt: TGTGCCAGCAGTGCTGGACAGAAAGAGACCCAGTACTTC
cdr3_aa: CASSAGQKETQYF

d_call: .
v_call: TRBV9
clone_size: many
j_call: TRBJ2-1
cdr3_nt: TGTGCCAGCAGCGTAGGCGGGAACTCCTACAATGAGCAGTTCTTC
cdr3_aa: CASSVGGNSYNEQFF

d_call: TRBD1
v_call: TRBV9
clone_size: .
j_call: TRBJ1-6
cdr3_nt: TGTGCCAGCAGCCGACATCCGGGACAGAATTCACCCCTCCACTTT
cdr3_aa: CASSRHPGQNSPLHF

d_call: TRBD2
v_call: TRBV6-5
clone_size: many
j_call: TRBJ2-1
cdr3_nt: TGTGCCAGCACCGCCCGGGGGAGGGGAATCCACAATGAGCAGTTCTTC
cdr3_aa: CASTARGRGIHNEQFF

d_call: TRBD2
v_call: TRBV7-9
clone_size: few
j_call: TRBJ2-2
cdr3_nt: TGTGCCAGCAGCCCAGGCCTCGGGACTAGCGAGACCGGGGAGCTGTTTTTT
cdr3_aa: CASSPGLGTSETGELFF

d_call: .
v_call: TRBV27
clone_size: many
j_call: TRBJ2-7
cdr3_nt: TGTGCCAGCAGCCCGCCGGGCCGACCCTACGAGCAGTACTTC
cdr3_aa: CASSPPGRPYEQYF

d_call: TRBD1
v_call: TRBV29-1
clone_size: many
j_call: TRBJ1-2
cdr3_nt: TGCAGCGTTACAGGGACAGCCGGCTACACCTTC
cdr3_aa: CSVTGTAGYTF

d_call: .
v_call: TRBV6-5
clone_size: .
j_call: TRBJ1-6
cdr3_nt: TGTGCCAGCAGAACCGGGACTAGCTCCTATAATTCACCCCTCCACTTT
cdr3_aa: CASRTGTSSYNSPLHF

d_call: .
v_call: TRBV18
clone_size: few
j_call: TRBJ1-6
cdr3_nt: TGTGCCAGCTCACCGGGGAGCGGGTCTTCACCCCTCCACTTT
cdr3_aa: CASSPGSGSSPLHF

d_call: .
v_call: TRBV3-1
clone_size: .
j_call: TRBJ2-5
cdr3_nt: TGTGCCAGCAGCACAGGACAGCAAGAGACCCAGTACTTC
cdr3_aa: CASSTGQQETQYF

d_call: TRBD1
v_call: TRBV7-2
clone_size: many
j_call: TRBJ1-6
cdr3_nt: TGTGCCAGCAGCTTAGACAGGGGAGGTTCACCCCTCCACTTT
cdr3_aa: CASSLDRGGSPLHF

d_call: TRBD2
v_call: TRBV6-1
clone_size: many
j_call: TRBJ2-1
cdr3_nt: TGTGCCAGCAGATCTACCGGGACTAGCGGTTACAATGAGCAGTTCTTC
cdr3_aa: CASRSTGTSGYNEQFF

d_call: .
v_call: TRBV20-1
clone_size: .
j_call: TRBJ2-7
cdr3_nt: TGCAGTGCTAGAGAGGGGGCTATCCAGTACTTC
cdr3_aa: CSAREGAIQYF

d_call: .
v_call: TRBV6-2/TRBV6-3
clone_size: many
j_call: TRBJ2-7
cdr3_nt: TGTGCCAGCAGTTACCCGCCCCACTACGAGCAGTACTTC
cdr3_aa: CASSYPPHYEQYF

d_call: TRBD2
v_call: TRBV28
clone_size: .
j_call: TRBJ2-7
cdr3_nt: TGTGCCAGCAGTTTCCCGTATCTAGCGGGAGGGCCTGGACAGTACTTC
cdr3_aa: CASSFPYLAGGPGQYF

d_call: TRBD2
v_call: TRBV4-2
clone_size: few
j_call: TRBJ2-3
cdr3_nt: TGTGCCAGCAGCCTGGTGGGAGCGGGAGACACCACAGATACGCAGTATTTT
cdr3_aa: CASSLVGAGDTTDTQYF

d_call: TRBD1
v_call: TRBV4-3
clone_size: few
j_call: TRBJ1-2
cdr3_nt: TGCGCCAGCAGCCAGAGGCCGACAGGGAGAGGCTACACCTTC
cdr3_aa: CASSQRPTGRGYTF

d_call: .
v_call: TRBV12-3/TRBV12-4
clone_size: once
j_call: TRBJ2-1
cdr3_nt: TGTGCCAGCAGTTTAATAGCTAATGAGCAGTTCTTC
cdr3_aa: CASSLIANEQFF

d_call: .
v_call: TRBV29-1
clone_size: many
j_call: TRBJ2-1
cdr3_nt: TGCAGCGTTGCCGAATATAGCTCCTACAATGAGCAGTTCTTC
cdr3_aa: CSVAEYSSYNEQFF

d_call: .
v_call: TRBV6-6
clone_size: .
j_call: TRBJ2-5
cdr3_nt: TGTGCCAGCAGTCCCGCTAGAGTAGGAGAGACCCAGTACTTC
cdr3_aa: CASSPARVGETQYF

d_call: TRBD2
v_call: TRBV20-1
clone_size: .
j_call: TRBJ2-1
cdr3_nt: TGCAGTGCCTCGACTAGCGGCTTACGGTTCTTC
cdr3_aa: CSASTSGLRFF

d_call: .
v_call: TRBV7-2
clone_size: few
j_call: TRBJ2-3
cdr3_nt: TGTGCCAGCAGCTCAGATACGGGCACAGATACGCAGTATTTT
cdr3_aa: CASSSDTGTDTQYF

d_call: TRBD2
v_call: TRBV23-1
clone_size: .
j_call: TRBJ2-3
cdr3_nt: TGCGCCAGCAGTCACTTCGGACTAGCGGGTTGGGTACAACGGCCAGATACGCAGTATTTT
cdr3_aa: CASSHFGLAGWVQRPDTQYF

d_call: .
v_call: TRBV9
clone_size: .
j_call: TRBJ2-5
cdr3_nt: TGTGCCAGCAGCGGCGGACCGAAAGAGACCCAGTACTTC
cdr3_aa: CASSGGPKETQYF

d_call: TRBD1
v_call: TRBV27
clone_size: many
j_call: TRBJ2-7
cdr3_nt: TGTGCCAGCAGTTTATCGACAGGGACCTCCTACGAGCAGTACTTC
cdr3_aa: CASSLSTGTSYEQYF

d_call: .
v_call: TRBV29-1
clone_size: many
j_call: TRBJ2-1
cdr3_nt: TGCAGCGCTGGGCCGGGCTACAATGAGCAGTTCTTC
cdr3_aa: CSAGPGYNEQFF

d_call: .
v_call: TRBV29-1
clone_size: many
j_call: TRBJ2-3
cdr3_nt: TGCAGCGTAGATAGCGGAGGGGGAACAGATACGCAGTATTTT
cdr3_aa: CSVDSGGGTDTQYF

d_call: TRBD2
v_call: TRBV12-5
clone_size: many
j_call: TRBJ2-3
cdr3_nt: TGTGCTAGTGGTCCTAGCGGGGTTCGCACAGATACGCAGTATTTT
cdr3_aa: CASGPSGVRTDTQYF

d_call: .
v_call: TRBV7-2
clone_size: many
j_call: TRBJ1-1
cdr3_nt: TGTGCCAGCAGCTCCTCGGCCGGGGGCGCGTCCGAAGCTTTCTTT
cdr3_aa: CASSSSAGGASEAFF

d_call: TRBD1
v_call: TRBV29-1
clone_size: .
j_call: TRBJ1-5
cdr3_nt: TGCAGCGTTGGAGGACAGGGGGCGGGTGGTCAGCCCCAGCATTTT
cdr3_aa: CSVGGQGAGGQPQHF

d_call: .
v_call: TRBV28
clone_size: many
j_call: TRBJ2-7
cdr3_nt: TGTGCCAGCAGCAAACCGGGACACGGACTCTACGAGCAGTACTTC
cdr3_aa: CASSKPGHGLYEQYF

d_call: .
v_call: TRBV15
clone_size: few
j_call: TRBJ1-1
cdr3_nt: TGTGCCACCAGCAGAGGACAGTTGAACACTGAAGCTTTCTTT
cdr3_aa: CATSRGQLNTEAFF

d_call: TRBD1
v_call: TRBV10-3
clone_size: .
j_call: TRBJ2-7
cdr3_nt: TGTGCCATCAGTACGACAGGGTTTAGGAACGAGCAGTACTTC
cdr3_aa: CAISTTGFRNEQYF

d_call: TRBD1
v_call: TRBV7-9
clone_size: many
j_call: TRBJ2-4
cdr3_nt: TGTGCCAGCCCGACAGGGGCAAAAAACATTCAGTACTTC
cdr3_aa: CASPTGAKNIQYF

d_call: .
v_call: TRBV14
clone_size: few
j_call: TRBJ1-3
cdr3_nt: TGTGCCAGCAGCCAAGTTGGGTCTGGAAACACCATATATTTT
cdr3_aa: CASSQVGSGNTIYF

d_call: .
v_call: TRBV7-2
clone_size: many
j_call: TRBJ1-6
cdr3_nt: TGTGCCAGCGGCGGACAGCATAATTCACCCCTCCACTTT
cdr3_aa: CASGGQHNSPLHF

d_call: TRBD1
v_call: TRBV2
clone_size: few
j_call: TRBJ2-5
cdr3_nt: TGTGCCAGCAGGACAGGGGGAGAGACCCAGTACTTC
cdr3_aa: CASRTGGETQYF

d_call: .
v_call: TRBV24-1
clone_size: few
j_call: TRBJ2-1
cdr3_nt: TGTGCCACCAGTGGCACAGGGCCTAATGATGAGCAGTTCTTC
cdr3_aa: CATSGTGPNDEQFF

d_call: .
v_call: TRBV29-1
clone_size: .
j_call: TRBJ1-1
cdr3_nt: TGCAGCGTGTTAAGACAGACCCTAAACACTGAAGCTTTCTTT
cdr3_aa: CSVLRQTLNTEAFF